These 30 T cell receptor beta chains were all obtained from the same sample, sequenced in a study of blood T cells in healthy people across ages. For the second PCR, which ran for about 7 to 11 cycles, a sample-barcoded 5' primer and a J-beta primer mix were used. TCRdb ran MiXCR on the 5' RACE reads and lists one entry per CDR3 protein. The table lists around 1,800,000 distinct CDR3 sequences, around 40% of them singletons. The material sequenced was blood. The receptors originated from a human donor in good health.

This clonotype was seen a handful of times. This rearrangement joins TRBV12-3 or TRBV12-4 to TRBJ1-6; possibly TRBD1 for D (5 bases). The CDR3 covers 16 residues. The ends were cut back, 6 bases at V and 0 bases at J, with 12 bases in the middle. The CDR3 nucleotides read TGTGCCAGCAGCGACAGTTTGAGCTCCTATAATTCACCCCTCCACTTT. It codes for CASSDSLSSYNSPLHF.

This rearrangement joins TRBV24-1 to TRBJ2-5; D is unclear. This CDR3 contains 16 residues. The germline CDR1 and CDR2 sequences are KGHDR and SFDVKD. The V and J ends lost 1 base and 1 base respectively, with 12 bases between them. The CDR3 loop is CATSDFKGPGQETQYF. CDR3 nucleotides: TGTGCCACCAGTGATTTTAAGGGCCCGGGCCAAGAGACCCAGTACTTC.

This chain connects TRBV9 to TRBJ2-2; D might be TRBD1 (5 bases). Germline loops: CDR1 SGDLS, CDR2 YYNGEE. The CDR3 has 16 amino acids. The germline V and J ends were trimmed by 0 bases and 0 bases, with 9 bases remaining between them. CDR3 in amino acids: CASSVVVGANTGELFF. In nucleotides, the CDR3 is TGTGCCAGCAGCGTAGTTGTAGGGGCGAACACCGGGGAGCTGTTTTTT.

The chain couples TRBV5-1 to TRBJ1-5, with 9 bases lining up with TRBD1. The trim removed 1 base at V and 6 bases at J, leaving 5 bases unmatched. In germline, CDR1 is SGHRS, CDR2 YFSETQ. The CDR3 totals 15 residues. CDR3 protein: CASSLSGQGLQPQHF. DNA of the CDR3: TGCGCCAGCAGCTTGTCGGGACAGGGTCTTCAGCCCCAGCATTTT.

The chain joins TRBV10-3 to TRBJ1-1; D gene unclear. V lost 9 bases and J lost 1, with 3 bases in between. This CDR3 spans 10 amino acids. Germline loops: CDR1 ENHRY, CDR2 SYGVKD. CDR3 sequence: CAIGNTEAFF. The CDR3 DNA reads as TGTGCCATTGGGAACACTGAAGCTTTCTTT.

The gene calls are TRBV28 and TRBJ2-4; D perhaps matches TRBD2 (5 bases). Deletions cut 4 bases from V and 7 bases from J, with 17 bases between. The CDR3 has 15 amino acids. The germline gives CDR1 MDHEN, CDR2 SYDVKM. The CDR3 DNA sequence: TGTGCCAGCAGTTCTCCGACCAGATCGGGGAACATTCAGTACTTC. Residues: CASSSPTRSGNIQYF.

A few counts support this clonotype. The chain joins TRBV20-1 to TRBJ2-7, with 9 bases that match TRBD1. The germline V gene has CDR1 DFQATT and CDR2 SNEGSKA (reference sequence). V lost 3 bases and J lost 2; bases outside the gene matches: 5. The CDR3 length is 14 residues. CDR3 region: CSARGTGFTYEQYF. DNA for the CDR3: TGCAGTGCTAGGGGGACAGGGTTTACCTACGAGCAGTACTTC.

The CDR3 DNA follows: TGTGCCAGCAGTTACTCCTCGGATGGGAGGACAGGGGAATACGAGCAGTACTTC. Its protein is CASSYSSDGRTGEYEQYF. The V call is TRBV6-2 or TRBV6-3, the J call TRBJ2-7; 9 bases agree with TRBD1. This CDR3 has 18 amino acids. The V and J ends lost 0 bases and 4 bases, in that order; junction bases with no gene match: 13. Germline CDR1 reads MNHEY; CDR2 reads SVGEGT.

This clonotype was seen more than once but under ten times. V and J are TRBV6-5 and TRBJ2-5; D possibly uses TRBD1 or TRBD2 (5 bases each). Germline assignment: CDR1 MNHEY and CDR2 SVGAGI. This CDR3 comprises 13 residues. The V end was cut by 7 bases, the J end by 2 bases, with 11 bases between. The CDR3 DNA follows: TGTGCCAGCACCCGGGACGGACAAGAGACCCAGTACTTC. It yields the protein CASTRDGQETQYF.

This clonotype was counted between two and nine times. The V gene is TRBV10-3, the J gene TRBJ2-7; tentatively, D is TRBD2 (6 bases). V was pared by 8 bases and J by 0 bases, with 11 bases between. CDR3 length equals 13 residues. Germline CDR1 ENHRY, CDR2 SYGVKD. CDR3 sequence: CAILGDSSYEQYF. CDR3 sequence (DNA): TGTGCCATCCTAGGGGACTCCTCCTACGAGCAGTACTTC.

This clonotype came up a few times. The V call is TRBV11-2, the J call TRBJ1-1; no firm D call. The V end lost 1 base, the J end lost 5 bases, and 11 bases lay between the germline ends. The CDR3 covers 14 residues. Germline V CDR1 and CDR2: SGHAT, FQNNGV. For the CDR3, the DNA is TGTGCCAGCAGCTTAGGGGCTGGGGATACTGAAGCTTTCTTT. Its translation is CASSLGAGDTEAFF. Full variable domain (remainder filled in from reference TRBV11-2 and TRBJ1-1): EAGVAQSPRYKIIEKRQSVAFWCNPISGHATLYWYQQILGQGPKLLIQFQNNGVVDDSQLPKDRFSAERLKGVDSTLKIQPAKLEDSAVYLCASSLGAGDTEAFFGQGTRLTVV.

This clonotype has more than one count but fewer than ten. This sequence joins TRBV6-2 or TRBV6-3 and TRBJ2-4; possible D gene TRBD2, 6 bases. Trimming pared 6 bases from V and 0 bases from J, leaving 18 bases between. Germline CDR1 is MNHEY and CDR2 is SVGEGT. The length of the CDR3 is 17 residues. The CDR3 DNA follows: TGTGCCAGCAGCCCGACGATGGGGGGACTAGCCAAAAACATTCAGTACTTC. This translates into CASSPTMGGLAKNIQYF.

This clonotype has ten or more counts. The chain carries TRBV6-1 and TRBJ1-5; no clear D. V lost 10 bases to trimming and J lost 0 bases, with 16 bases between them. Germline-derived CDR1 and CDR2 are MNHNS and SASEGT. This CDR3 is built from 15 residues. The CDR3 bases are TGTGCCACCGATGACCGTTACAATAGCAATCAGCCCCAGCATTTT. Encoded protein: CATDDRYNSNQPQHF.

The chain is built from TRBV4-1 and TRBJ2-5, with unresolved D. Germline V gene sequence: CDR1 MGHRA, CDR2 YSYEKL. The CDR3 consists of 15 residues. Deletions cut 4 bases from V and 2 bases from J, with 14 bases between. The CDR3 nucleotides are TGCGCCAGCAGCCGGGATCTTGGACCTCAAGAGACCCAGTACTTC. It specifies CASSRDLGPQETQYF.

This chain joins TRBV5-1 and TRBJ1-2; D unresolved. The V and J ends lost 4 bases and 7 bases respectively, with 17 bases between them. Germline CDR1 reads SGHRS; CDR2 reads YFSETQ. The CDR3 is 14 amino acids. The CDR3 reads CASSPGIGLGGYTF. The CDR3 region has the DNA TGCGCCAGCAGCCCTGGGATAGGCTTAGGTGGCTACACCTTC.

V usage is TRBV6-2 or TRBV6-3 and J usage is TRBJ2-6; D uncertain. There are 11 residues in the CDR3. Trimming pared 3 bases from V and 10 bases from J, leaving 4 bases between. Germline CDR1 MNHEY, CDR2 SVGEGT. The CDR3: CASSYSNVLTF. Here the CDR3 DNA reads TGTGCCAGCAGTTATTCAAACGTCCTGACTTTC.

The chain joins TRBV6-5 to TRBJ2-5, with TRBD2 matching over 13 bases. The ends lost 4 bases at V and 8 bases at J; junction bases unmatched: 13. The germline V gene encodes CDR1 MNHEY and CDR2 SVGAGI. The CDR3 consists of 17 residues. Here the CDR3 DNA reads TGTGCCAGCAGTTGGGGGACTAGCGGGGTTCCGGGAGGAACCCAGTACTTC. It translates to CASSWGTSGVPGGTQYF.

This clonotype was found a few times. This sequence joins TRBV29-1 and TRBJ2-5, with 7 nucleotides matching TRBD1. Trimming removed 5 bases from V and 5 bases from J; junction bases left unmatched: 14. The CDR3 runs 15 residues. Per germline, CDR1 SQVTM and CDR2 ANQGSEA. The DNA for the CDR3 is TGCAGCGTTACCGTCAGAGGGGGCCGGGATGAGACCCAGTACTTC. Protein sequence: CSVTVRGGRDETQYF.

A remark on this clonotype: Sequence at one end of the junction differs from germline and may be a read error. The chain couples TRBV7-9 to TRBJ1-5; D is undetermined. Germline V lookup: CDR1 SEHNR, CDR2 FQNEAQ (reference sequence). The CDR3 is 14 residues long. The CDR3 sequence is CASTRGVPDHPQHF. CDR3 in DNA: TGTGCCAGCACCCGTGGGGTCCCCGATCACCCCCAGCATTTT.

The rearrangement joins TRBV28 to TRBJ1-2; D is ambiguous. There are 16 residues in the CDR3. V was trimmed by 1 base and J by 4 bases, leaving 16 bases between them. Germline V gene sequence: CDR1 MDHEN, CDR2 SYDVKM. The CDR3 DNA follows: TGTGCCAGCAGTTTATTCAAGTCAGGAAACTTCTATGGCTACACCTTC. This gives the protein CASSLFKSGNFYGYTF.

The table lists this clonotype with a count of one. Being one base from a much bigger clone, this may be a read error. This chain uses TRBV6-1 with TRBJ1-2; TRBD1 matches 10 bases. CDR1 is MNHNS, CDR2 SASEGT, per germline. After removal of 7 bases from V and 6 bases from J, the junction contained 20 bases not matched to a gene. CDR3 length equals 18 residues. CDR3 DNA sequence: TGTGCCAGCACCAAACGAGGGGCCCGGGACAGGGGTTACCATGGCTACACCTTC. Translated, it gives CASTKRGARDRGYHGYTF.

There are a few counts of this clonotype. The V gene is TRBV11-2, the J gene TRBJ2-2; D not resolved. Between the trimmed V and J ends, which lost 5 bases and 4 bases, there was a span of 14 bases. Germline CDR1 SGHAT, CDR2 FQNNGV. The CDR3 has 15 amino acids. CDR3: CASSAAGPLTGELFF. The CDR3 DNA sequence: TGTGCCAGCAGCGCGGCCGGGCCTCTCACCGGGGAGCTGTTTTTT. Together with reference TRBV11-2 and TRBJ2-2, the CDR3 gives the full variable domain: EAGVAQSPRYKIIEKRQSVAFWCNPISGHATLYWYQQILGQGPKLLIQFQNNGVVDDSQLPKDRFSAERLKGVDSTLKIQPAKLEDSAVYLCASSAAGPLTGELFFGEGSRLTVL.

This clonotype came up a few times. The chain carries TRBV4-3 and TRBJ2-7; D remains ambiguous. The CDR3 length is 14 residues. V was shortened by 3 bases and J by 0 bases, with 9 bases between the two germline ends. Germline CDR1 is LGHNA and CDR2 is YSLEER. Here the CDR3 DNA reads TGCGCCAGCAGCCAGGGAAGGCCCTCCTACGAGCAGTACTTC. Translating gives CASSQGRPSYEQYF.

This chain uses TRBV7-2 with TRBJ2-3; D unclear. V lost 1 base and J lost 4, with 6 bases in between. The CDR3 sequence is 13 residues long. Germline CDR1 reads SGHTA; CDR2 reads FQGNSA. As DNA, the CDR3 is TGTGCCAGCAGCTTAGGTCGTCCAGATACGCAGTATTTT. Protein product: CASSLGRPDTQYF.

Concerning this clonotype: A much larger clone lies one base from this, so it may be a read error. The chain is built from TRBV10-3 and TRBJ2-4; D unclear. The germline CDR1 and CDR2 sequences are ENHRY and SYGVKD. The CDR3 contains 15 residues. Trimming left V 2 bases short and J 7 bases short, with 15 bases between. CDR3 DNA: TGTGCCATCAGTGAGCCCCAGCAAGGCAGGAACATTCAGTACTTC. Its translation is CAISEPQQGRNIQYF.

V usage is TRBV12-3 or TRBV12-4 and J usage is TRBJ2-7; D is unclear. Trimming removed 8 bases at V and 5 bases at J, with 16 bases between. This CDR3 spans 13 amino acids. Written as DNA, the CDR3 is TGTGCCAGCGGCAATGTTGGTCGGGACGAGCAGTACTTC. It encodes CASGNVGRDEQYF.

This clonotype was seen only a few times. The CDR3 DNA reads TGCGCCAGCAGCTCCAACCAGGGGAGCTCCTACAATGAGCAGTTCTTC. It specifies CASSSNQGSSYNEQFF. The rearrangement uses TRBV5-1 and TRBJ2-1; tentative D call: TRBD1 (6 bases). This CDR3 spans 16 amino acids. The V end lost 3 bases, the J end lost 0 bases, and 13 bases lay between the germline ends. Per germline, CDR1 SGHRS and CDR2 YFSETQ. Based on the CDR3 plus reference TRBV5-1 and TRBJ2-1, the full variable domain is KAGVTQTPRYLIKTRGQQVTLSCSPISGHRSVSWYQQTPGQGLQFLFEYFSETQRNKGNFPGRFSGRQFSNSRSEMNVSTLELGDSALYLCASSSNQGSSYNEQFFGPGTRLTVL.

This clonotype was counted between two and nine times. The chain couples TRBV3-1 to TRBJ1-1; 8 bases line up with TRBD1. The J segment lost 1 base and the V segment lost 2 bases, leaving 6 bases of the junction unmatched. CDR3 size: 16 residues. Germline CDR1 and CDR2: LGHDT and YNNKEL (reference sequence). The CDR3 sequence: CASSQWFGQGNTEAFF. For the CDR3, the DNA is TGTGCCAGCAGCCAATGGTTTGGACAGGGGAACACTGAAGCTTTCTTT.

The rearrangement links TRBV5-1 to TRBJ1-2; 7 bases agree with TRBD1. The CDR3 contains 14 residues. Germline CDR1 is SGHRS and CDR2 is YFSETQ. J gave up 5 bases and V 1 base, and 5 bases lay outside the gene matches. CDR3: CASSLLEGAYGYTF. CDR3 nucleotides: TGCGCCAGCAGCTTGTTGGAGGGGGCATATGGCTACACCTTC.

This sequence joins TRBV7-2 and TRBJ1-2; D is uncertain. The CDR3 loop spans 15 amino acids. The V gene lost 3 bases and the J gene lost 7 bases, with 18 bases spanning the gap. Germline V gives CDR1 SGHTA, CDR2 FQGNSA. CDR3 in DNA: TGTGCCAGCAGCTTGTGGACGGGCCCTACCGGTGGCTACACCTTC. Its translation: CASSLWTGPTGGYTF.